These T cell receptor beta chains were read from a single sample in a study of blood T cell repertoires in COVID-19. Clones were sequenced by immunoSEQ multiplex PCR, and TCRdb holds only the in-frame ones, with some missing. Of about 480,000 clones listed, approximately 87% are singletons. The specimen was PBMCs or T cells enriched from blood (not recorded which). These receptors were taken from a middle-aged woman who had recovered from COVID-19. CDR3s include the opening cysteine and the closing phenylalanine or tryptophan. Fields, in order: D gene, J gene, clone size, V gene, CDR3 protein, CDR3 DNA. D genes are given only for firm matches. Rows may omit the clone size; those that give it use once, few, many or a size class.

NA	TRBJ1-5	NA	TRBV9	CASSAYSNQPQHF	TGTGCCAGCAGCGCCTACAGCAATCAGCCCCAGCATTTT
TRBD1	TRBJ1-2	NA	TRBV19	CASKILTGTGYGYTF	TGTGCCAGTAAAATATTAACGGGGACAGGCTATGGCTACACCTTC
TRBD2	TRBJ2-1	once	TRBV7-9	CASSPGLAGSSYNEQFF	TGTGCCAGCAGCCCCGGACTAGCGGGCTCCTCCTACAATGAGCAGTTCTTC
NA	TRBJ2-5	once	TRBV19	CASSIDVRGGETQYF	TGTGCCAGTAGTATAGATGTAAGGGGAGGAGAGACCCAGTACTTC
TRBD2	TRBJ2-7	NA	TRBV7-2	CASSSREGAYEQYF	TGTGCCAGCAGCTCTCGGGAGGGAGCCTACGAGCAGTACTTC
TRBD1	TRBJ2-1	NA	TRBV18	CASSPDRARYNEQFF	TGTGCCAGCTCACCGGACAGGGCCCGTTACAATGAGCAGTTCTTC
NA	TRBJ2-7	NA	TRBV11-2	CASSWTSGGTYEQYF	TGTGCCAGCAGCTGGACGAGCGGAGGAACCTACGAGCAGTACTTC
TRBD2	TRBJ2-5	NA	TRBV6-5	CASSYRTSGRIETQYF	TGTGCCAGCAGTTACAGGACTAGCGGGAGAATTGAGACCCAGTACTTC
NA	TRBJ2-3	NA	TRBV4-3	CASSQGGGTADTQYF	TGCGCCAGCAGCCAAGGGGGCGGGACAGCAGATACGCAGTATTTT
TRBD1	TRBJ1-5	NA	TRBV12-5	CASGHQQGTTPYSNQPQHF	TGTGCTAGTGGTCACCAACAGGGGACCACACCCTATAGCAATCAGCCCCAGCATTTT
TRBD1	TRBJ2-2	NA	TRBV5-1	CASSIGQGARTGELFF	TGCGCCAGCAGCATCGGACAGGGGGCGCGCACCGGGGAGCTGTTTTTT
TRBD2	TRBJ2-5	NA	TRBV3-1/TRBV3-2	CASSQGFEPGGETQYF	TGTGCCAGCAGCCAAGGCTTCGAGCCGGGAGGAGAGACCCAGTACTTC
NA	TRBJ2-7	NA	TRBV3-1/TRBV3-2	CASSQAGADYEQYF	TGTGCCAGCAGCCAAGCAGGGGCGGACTACGAGCAGTACTTC
TRBD2	TRBJ2-7	NA	TRBV7-8	CASNVEGPAGDEQYF	TGTGCCAGCAACGTAGAGGGACCGGCGGGGGACGAGCAGTACTTC
TRBD2	TRBJ2-6	NA	TRBV5-6	CASSTSAGANVLTF	TGTGCCAGCAGCACTAGCGCTGGGGCCAACGTCCTGACTTTC
NA	TRBJ1-5	NA	TRBV27	CASSNTENPSNQPQHF	TGTGCCAGCAGTAACACAGAGAACCCTAGCAATCAGCCCCAGCATTTT
NA	TRBJ1-2	NA	TRBV27	CASSFRGQLGYTF	TGTGCCAGCAGTTTTAGGGGCCAGCTTGGCTACACCTTC
TRBD1	TRBJ1-2	NA	TRBV10-2	CASARDSYGYTF	TGCGCCAGCGCGCGGGACAGTTATGGCTACACCTTC
NA	TRBJ1-2	NA	TRBV3-1/TRBV3-2	CASSLSSGRGNYGYTF	TGTGCCAGCAGCCTCTCATCTGGCAGAGGCAACTATGGCTACACCTTC
NA	TRBJ1-2	NA	TRBV11-2	CASSTRTIYGYTF	TGTGCCAGCAGCACCAGAACAATCTATGGCTACACCTTC
NA	TRBJ2-1	NA	TRBV5-1	CASSPRASEQFF	TGCGCCAGCAGCCCCCGCGCTAGCGAGCAGTTCTTC
NA	TRBJ1-2	NA	TRBV19	CASSLRKGGPGGYTF	TGTGCCAGTAGTCTGAGGAAAGGCGGGCCCGGTGGCTACACCTTC
NA	TRBJ1-5	NA	TRBV7-8	CASSPGINQPQHF	TGTGCCAGCAGCCCAGGAATCAATCAGCCCCAGCATTTT
NA	TRBJ1-2	NA	TRBV6-5	CASSYGAGGYTF	TGTGCCAGCAGTTACGGGGCGGGAGGCTACACCTTC
TRBD2	TRBJ2-1	NA	TRBV6-5	CASSYTSGRSEQFF	TGTGCCAGCAGTTACACTAGCGGGAGGTCTGAGCAGTTCTTC
NA	TRBJ2-3	once	TRBV27	CASSLSFHTDTQYF	TGTGCCAGCAGTTTATCGTTTCACACAGATACGCAGTATTTT
NA	TRBJ1-2	NA	TRBV7-2	CASSLVEGGGYTF	TGTGCCAGCAGCTTAGTAGAGGGAGGTGGCTACACCTTC
TRBD1	TRBJ1-4	NA	TRBV5-1	CASPEDRGQIPNEKLFF	TGCGCCAGCCCGGAGGACAGGGGGCAGATTCCTAATGAAAAACTGTTTTTT
TRBD1	TRBJ1-2	NA	TRBV18	CASSADRGNYGYTF	TGTGCCAGCTCGGCTGACAGGGGCAACTATGGCTACACCTTC
NA	TRBJ1-3	NA	TRBV18	CASSPKSGNTIYF	TGTGCCAGCTCACCAAAGAGTGGAAACACCATATATTTT
TRBD2	TRBJ2-5	NA	TRBV7-2	CASSIRTSPGETQYF	TGTGCCAGCAGCATAAGGACTAGCCCGGGGGAGACCCAGTACTTC
TRBD2	TRBJ2-7	NA	TRBV2	CASSEKAGGGEQYF	TGTGCCAGCAGTGAGAAAGCGGGAGGTGGCGAGCAGTACTTC
TRBD1	TRBJ1-1	NA	TRBV5-1	CASSESRGPGSTEAFF	TGCGCCAGCAGCGAGTCCAGGGGGCCAGGAAGCACTGAAGCTTTCTTT
NA	TRBJ2-7	once	TRBV5-1	CASSLASFYEQYF	TGCGCCAGCAGCTTGGCCTCGTTCTACGAGCAGTACTTC
TRBD2	TRBJ2-7	NA	TRBV7-7	CASSLEYSGTEQYF	TGTGCCAGCAGCTTAGAATATAGCGGGACCGAGCAGTACTTC
TRBD1	TRBJ1-2	NA	TRBV27	CASSFGQGENYGYTF	TGTGCCAGCAGTTTCGGACAGGGAGAAAACTATGGCTACACCTTC
NA	TRBJ2-2	NA	TRBV4-3	CASSQGTPNTGELFF	TGCGCCAGCAGCCAAGGGACACCCAACACCGGGGAGCTGTTTTTT
TRBD2	TRBJ2-1	NA	TRBV30	CAWFPPTSGVNEQFF	TGTGCCTGGTTCCCACCGACTAGCGGGGTGAATGAGCAGTTCTTC
NA	TRBJ1-2	NA	TRBV6-5	CASRQGSVGYTF	TGTGCCAGCAGACAGGGATCGGTAGGCTACACCTTC
NA	TRBJ1-2	NA	TRBV6-2/TRBV6-3	CASSYTREGGYTF	TGTGCCAGCAGTTACACTAGGGAAGGCGGCTACACCTTC
TRBD1	TRBJ1-1	NA	TRBV9	CASSPLQGRDTEAFF	TGTGCCAGCAGCCCCCTACAGGGGAGAGACACTGAAGCTTTCTTT
TRBD1	TRBJ1-1	NA	TRBV12-5	CASGLVVAGGFNTEAFF	TGTGCTAGTGGTTTGGTAGTGGCAGGGGGTTTTAACACTGAAGCTTTCTTT
TRBD1	TRBJ1-2	NA	TRBV5-5	CASSPTGTALNYGYTF	TGTGCCAGCAGCCCGACCGGGACAGCCCTTAACTATGGCTACACCTTC
NA	TRBJ1-2	few	TRBV7-2	CASSLAEIQGSSRYGYTF	TGTGCCAGCAGCTTAGCAGAAATACAGGGATCATCCCGCTATGGCTACACCTTC